The 22 T cell receptor beta chains given below trace back to one sample, sequenced in a study of OX40 agonist ivuxolimab in advanced cancers. Sequenced by immunoSEQ multiplex PCR; TCRdb stores in-frame clones only, minus some. The table has 45,000 to 60,000 clones, 83% seen once. Material: CD4+ or CD8+ T cells sorted from blood, obtained in a trial of the OX40 agonist ivuxolimab. The receptors here all came from an adult with an advanced solid tumor such as melanoma, head and neck, liver or kidney cancer.

The CDR3 DNA reads TGTGCCAGCTCCCCCCTCCTGCGGGAGACGAATGAGCAGTTCTTC. Translating gives CASSPLLRETNEQFF. This sequence joins TRBV9 and TRBJ2-1; TRBD2 matches 7 bases. CDR1 is SGDLS and CDR2 is YYNGEE in the germline V gene. The CDR3 contains 15 residues. The J segment lost 7 bases and the V segment lost 7 bases, leaving 14 bases of the junction unmatched.

This rearrangement joins TRBV6-5 to TRBJ1-5, with D possibly TRBD1 on 5 matching bases. Germline V gene lookup returns CDR1 MNHEY and CDR2 SVGAGI. V was trimmed by 0 bases and J by 7 bases, leaving 10 bases between them. The CDR3 sequence is 14 residues long. Written as DNA, the CDR3 is TGTGCCAGCAGTTACTCGAAGGGGATCCAGCCCCAGCATTTT. It is translated as CASSYSKGIQPQHF.

To note about this clone: Other DNA sequences in the sample encode the same CDR3. The chain joins TRBV11-1 to TRBJ2-7; TRBD2 matches at 10 bases. V was clipped by 6 bases and J by 7 bases; unmatched bases: 18. The germline V gene has CDR1 SGHAT and CDR2 FQDESV (reference sequence). The CDR3 sequence is 17 residues long. This CDR3 is CASSYAGGTSGTREQYF. The CDR3 DNA follows: TGTGCCAGCAGTTACGCAGGAGGAACTAGCGGGACGCGGGAGCAGTACTTC. Full variable domain (rest looked up from reference TRBV11-1 and TRBJ2-7): EAEVAQSPRYKITEKSQAVAFWCDPISGHATLYWYRQILGQGPELLVQFQDESVVDDSQLPKDRFSAERLKGVDSTLKIQPAELGDSAMYLCASSYAGGTSGTREQYFGPGTRLTVT.

The genes are TRBV27 and TRBJ2-2; D perhaps matches TRBD2 (6 bases). Per the germline V gene, CDR1 is MNHEY and CDR2 is SMNVEV (reference sequence). V gave up 5 bases and J gave up 6 bases, with 19 bases separating them. The CDR3 has 16 amino acids. CDR3 sequence (DNA): TGTGCCAGCAGTCCGCTTTCGGGAGAAACGGCCGGGGAGCTGTTTTTT. Protein product: CASSPLSGETAGELFF.

V usage is TRBV30 and J usage is TRBJ1-1, with TRBD1 as a possible D gene (5 bases). This CDR3 comprises 13 residues. Trimming removed 0 bases from V and 8 bases from J, with 13 bases in between. CDR1 and CDR2 from the germline V gene are GTSNPN and SVGIG (reference sequence). The CDR3 reads CAWSVWEGSEAFF. CDR3 nucleotides: TGTGCCTGGAGTGTATGGGAGGGGTCCGAAGCTTTCTTT.

The genes are TRBV2 and TRBJ2-1; D remains unclear. V gave up 5 bases and J gave up 10 bases, with 12 bases separating them. The CDR3 sequence is 12 residues long. Germline V lookup: CDR1 SNHLY, CDR2 FYNNEI. The chain's CDR3 is CASSIPLQEQFF. The CDR3 region has the DNA TGTGCCAGCAGTATACCTCTACAGGAGCAGTTCTTC.

The chain is built from TRBV14 and TRBJ2-3; D gene unclear. Per germline, CDR1 SGHDN and CDR2 FVKESK. With 2 bases removed from V and 6 bases from J, the gap between germline ends came to 6 bases. The CDR3 is 12 residues long. The CDR3 protein is CASSQSFDTQYF. DNA for the CDR3: TGTGCCAGCAGCCAATCCTTCGATACGCAGTATTTT.

The V gene is TRBV19, the J gene TRBJ1-5; D is undetermined. This CDR3 is 14 amino acids long. CDR1 LNHDA and CDR2 SQIVND come from the germline V gene (reference sequence). The ends were cut back, 0 bases at V and 9 bases at J, with 12 bases in the middle. Here the CDR3 DNA reads TGTGCCAGTAGTATAGAGTACGAAGGGCGGCCCCAGCATTTT. Its protein product is CASSIEYEGRPQHF.

The V call is TRBV29-1, the J call TRBJ1-1; D is ambiguous. V was trimmed by 7 bases and J by 0 bases, leaving 15 bases between them. Germline CDR1 is SQVTM and CDR2 is ANQGSEA. The CDR3 is 14 residues long. This chain's CDR3 is CSGVIGRVNTEAFF. CDR3 sequence (DNA): TGCAGCGGTGTGATAGGGAGGGTGAACACTGAAGCTTTCTTT.

The chain couples TRBV30 to TRBJ1-1; D may be TRBD1 (5 bases). V was pared by 3 bases and J by 2 bases, with 10 bases between. The CDR3 spans 13 residues. Germline CDR1 GTSNPN, CDR2 SVGIG (reference sequence). CDR3 in amino acids: CAWSADSNTEAFF. CDR3 bases: TGTGCCTGGAGCGCCGACAGTAACACTGAAGCTTTCTTT.

This sequence joins TRBV30 and TRBJ1-6; 10 bases line up with TRBD1. Germline CDR1 GTSNPN, CDR2 SVGIG (reference sequence). The V and J ends lost 3 bases and 9 bases, in that order; junction bases with no gene match: 11. This CDR3 is built from 16 residues. DNA of the CDR3: TGTGCCTGGAGCGCGAGGGACAGGGGCACAATTTCACCCCTCCACTTT. Translated, it gives CAWSARDRGTISPLHF.

The chain carries TRBV9 and TRBJ1-1; D may be TRBD1 (5 bases). The CDR3 extends over 15 amino acids. CDR1 SGDLS and CDR2 YYNGEE come from the germline V gene. V lost 3 bases, J lost 1 base, and 13 bases lay in between. The CDR3 DNA reads as TGTGCCAGCAGCGCGGGACCTTCGGCGAACACTGAAGCTTTCTTT. Its protein is CASSAGPSANTEAFF.

This sequence joins TRBV19 and TRBJ2-2, with a possible D match to TRBD2 (5 bases). Germline loops: CDR1 LNHDA, CDR2 SQIVND (reference sequence). The CDR3 sequence is 14 residues long. V was trimmed by 6 bases and J by 2 bases, leaving 10 bases between them. The chain's CDR3 is CASRASRNTGELFF. CDR3 coding DNA: TGTGCCAGTAGGGCTAGCCGAAACACCGGGGAGCTGTTTTTT.

The chain employs TRBV6-6 and TRBJ2-1; TRBD1 agrees at 10 bases. The CDR3 is made up of 15 amino acids. Losses at the gene ends were 4 bases for V and 5 bases for J; bases not matched to a gene: 5. CDR1 and CDR2 (germline): MNHNY, SVGAGI (reference sequence). This CDR3 is CASSSRDRGNNEQFF. For the CDR3, the DNA is TGTGCCAGCAGTTCAAGGGACAGGGGAAACAATGAGCAGTTCTTC.

V usage is TRBV28 and J usage is TRBJ1-5; 7 bases line up with TRBD1. J was trimmed by 4 bases and V by 6 bases; bases with no gene match: 6. CDR3 length: 14 amino acids. Germline assignment: CDR1 MDHEN and CDR2 SYDVKM. The CDR3 spells CASRETGRNQPQHF. The DNA for the CDR3 is TGTGCCAGCAGGGAGACAGGGAGGAATCAGCCCCAGCATTTT.

Remarks on this clone: The identical CDR3 is also encoded by other nucleotide sequences in the sample. The rearrangement joins TRBV6-1 to TRBJ2-3; TRBD2 agrees at 14 bases. V trimming: 2 bases; J trimming: 3 bases; junction bases outside the gene matches: 4. In germline, CDR1 is MNHNS, CDR2 SASEGT. The CDR3 covers 17 residues. CDR3 amino acids: CASSERLAGGPTDTQYF. For the CDR3, the DNA is TGTGCCAGCAGTGAACGACTAGCGGGAGGGCCAACAGATACGCAGTATTTT.

This clone was detected once. CDR3 DNA sequence: TGTGCCACCAGCACCCCCGGGACTAGCGTTTTAGGCGGGGAGCTGTTTTTT. Translating gives CATSTPGTSVLGGELFF. The V and J genes are TRBV15 and TRBJ2-2, with 10 bases identical to TRBD2. This CDR3 has 17 residues. The germline gives CDR1 LNHNV, CDR2 YYDKDF (reference sequence). With V trimmed by 4 bases and J by 7 bases, 12 bases remained unmatched.

The gene calls are TRBV2 and TRBJ2-5, with TRBD2 matching over 10 bases. The J segment lost 5 bases and the V segment lost 5 bases, leaving 14 bases of the junction unmatched. The CDR3 has 17 amino acids. Germline values: CDR1 SNHLY, CDR2 FYNNEI. The CDR3: CASSFSGREVAAETQYF. DNA of the CDR3: TGTGCCAGCAGTTTCAGCGGGAGGGAGGTAGCCGCGGAGACCCAGTACTTC.

The J gene is TRBJ2-7, the V gene TRBV5-4; 8 nucleotides line up with TRBD2. CDR3 length: 14 residues. Germline trimming cut 4 bases from V and 3 bases from J; bases unmatched to any gene: 6. Germline V gene sequence: CDR1 SGHNT, CDR2 YYREEE (reference sequence). CDR3 loop: CASSVAGTSYEQYF. The DNA of the CDR3 is TGTGCCAGCAGCGTTGCCGGGACTAGCTACGAGCAGTACTTC.

The V gene is TRBV5-5, the J gene TRBJ1-2; TRBD1 aligns across 8 bases. The J segment lost 5 bases and the V segment lost 5 bases, leaving 8 bases of the junction unmatched. CDR1 and CDR2 (germline): SGHKS, YYEKEE (reference sequence). The CDR3 is 14 residues long. The CDR3: CASRPPGQEYGYTF. For the CDR3, the DNA is TGTGCCAGCAGACCCCCGGGACAGGAATATGGCTACACCTTC.

The J gene is TRBJ2-3, the V gene TRBV6-1, with 9 bases identical to TRBD1. Germline V lookup: CDR1 MNHNS, CDR2 SASEGT. The CDR3 is 14 residues long. The V segment lost 6 bases and the J segment 4 bases; nucleotides outside the gene matches: 5. CDR3 DNA sequence: TGTGCCAGCAGGAAACAGGGGGCGGCAGATACGCAGTATTTT. It specifies CASRKQGAADTQYF.

The V call is TRBV7-3, the J call TRBJ1-1; D is unresolved. This CDR3 has 13 amino acids. Trimming left V 1 base short and J 0 bases short, with 3 bases between. Germline loops: CDR1 SGHTA, CDR2 FQGTGA. CDR3 residues: CASSLSLNTEAFF. CDR3 in DNA: TGTGCCAGCAGCTTAAGTCTGAACACTGAAGCTTTCTTT. Variable domain in full (rest from reference TRBV7-3 and TRBJ1-1): GAGVSQTPSNKVTEKGKYVELRCDPISGHTALYWYRQSLGQGPEFLIYFQGTGAADDSGLPNDRFFAVRPEGSVSTLKIQRTERGDSAVYLCASSLSLNTEAFFGQGTRLTVV.